This T cell receptor beta chain was identified during a study of shared clonotypes between healthy human individuals. Across the whole study: Donors consisted of two women and three men between 18 and 49.

Deletions cut 5 bases from V and 8 bases from J, with 12 bases between. CDR1 and CDR2 from the germline V gene are MDHEN and SYDVKM. The CDR3 runs 12 residues. Every donor, a Caucasian adult, lived in Nashville, Tennessee. Study observations and caveats: Among donors, the sharing of clonotypes was expected to be influenced by sequencing depth.

Note on this clone: The antigen is not known.

Sequencing was performed with immunoSEQ multiplex PCR; in TCRdb, only in-frame clones are kept and a portion is missing. The data hold 470,000 or so clones, with roughly 80% observed a single time. This TCR was recovered from a woman aged 40 to 50 in good health. Some clones in this sample may be carry-over from other donors' samples. Sequencing was carried out using PBMCs. The V and J genes are TRBV28 and TRBJ1-2; D possibly corresponds to TRBD1 (6 bases). CDR3 nucleotides: TGTGCCAGCAGTCCGTGGGGGCTCGGCTACACCTTC. This gives the protein CASSPWGLGYTF.